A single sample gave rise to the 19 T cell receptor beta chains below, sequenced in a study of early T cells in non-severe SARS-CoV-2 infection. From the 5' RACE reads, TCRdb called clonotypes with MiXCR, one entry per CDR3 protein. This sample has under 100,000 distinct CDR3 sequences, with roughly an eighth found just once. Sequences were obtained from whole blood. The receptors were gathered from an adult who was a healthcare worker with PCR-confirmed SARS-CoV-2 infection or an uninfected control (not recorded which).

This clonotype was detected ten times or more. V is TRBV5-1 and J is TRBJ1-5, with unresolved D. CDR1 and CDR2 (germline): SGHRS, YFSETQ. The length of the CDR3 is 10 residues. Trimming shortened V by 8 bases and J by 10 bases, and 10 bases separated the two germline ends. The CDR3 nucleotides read TGCGCCAGACCTCTAGGCCCCCAGCATTTT. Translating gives CARPLGPQHF.

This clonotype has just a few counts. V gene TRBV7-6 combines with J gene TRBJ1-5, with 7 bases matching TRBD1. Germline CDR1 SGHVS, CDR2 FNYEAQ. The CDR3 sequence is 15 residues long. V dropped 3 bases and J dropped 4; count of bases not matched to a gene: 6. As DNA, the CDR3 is TGTGCCAGCAGCTTTCGACAGGGTCTAAATCAGCCCCAGCATTTT. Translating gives CASSFRQGLNQPQHF.

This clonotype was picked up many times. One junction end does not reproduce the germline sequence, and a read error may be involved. The CDR3: CASTLDGGRETQYF. CDR3 bases: TGTGCCAGCACCTTGGACGGGGGCAGGGAGACCCAGTACTTC. This sequence joins TRBV5-6 and TRBJ2-5, with D possibly being TRBD1 or TRBD2 (6 bases each). This CDR3 comprises 14 residues. The germline V gene encodes CDR1 SGHDT and CDR2 YYEEEE.

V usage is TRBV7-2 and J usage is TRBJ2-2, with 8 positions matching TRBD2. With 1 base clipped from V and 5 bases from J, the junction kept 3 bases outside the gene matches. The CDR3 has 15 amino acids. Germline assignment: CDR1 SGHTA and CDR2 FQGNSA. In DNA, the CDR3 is TGTGCCAGCAGCTTAGGTCGACTAGCGACCGGGGAGCTGTTTTTT. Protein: CASSLGRLATGELFF.

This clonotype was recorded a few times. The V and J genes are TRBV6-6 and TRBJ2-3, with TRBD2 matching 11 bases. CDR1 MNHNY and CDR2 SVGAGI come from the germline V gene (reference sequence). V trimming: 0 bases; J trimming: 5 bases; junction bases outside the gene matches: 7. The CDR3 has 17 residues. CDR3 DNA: TGTGCCAGCAGTTACTCCCACGTAGCGGGGGGGCAAGATACGCAGTATTTT. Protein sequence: CASSYSHVAGGQDTQYF.

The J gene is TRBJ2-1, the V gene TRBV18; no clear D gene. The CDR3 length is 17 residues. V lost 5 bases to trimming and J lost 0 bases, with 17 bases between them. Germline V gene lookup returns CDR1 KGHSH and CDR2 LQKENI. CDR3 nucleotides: TGTGCCAGCTCATCCGAATTCGGTGCGAGCTCCTACAATGAGCAGTTCTTC. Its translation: CASSSEFGASSYNEQFF.

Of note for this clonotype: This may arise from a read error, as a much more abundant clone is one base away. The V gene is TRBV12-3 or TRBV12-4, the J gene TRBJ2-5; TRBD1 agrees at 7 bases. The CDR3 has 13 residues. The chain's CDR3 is CTSSRDRQETQYF. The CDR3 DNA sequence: TGTACCAGCAGTAGGGACAGACAAGAGACCCAGTACTTC.

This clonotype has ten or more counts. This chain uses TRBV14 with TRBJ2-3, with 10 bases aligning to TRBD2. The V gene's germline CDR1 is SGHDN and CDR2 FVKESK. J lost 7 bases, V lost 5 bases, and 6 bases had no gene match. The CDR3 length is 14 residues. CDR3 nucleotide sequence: TGTGCCAGCAGCGCTAGCGGGGGCAGTTATACGCAGTATTTT. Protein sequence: CASSASGGSYTQYF.

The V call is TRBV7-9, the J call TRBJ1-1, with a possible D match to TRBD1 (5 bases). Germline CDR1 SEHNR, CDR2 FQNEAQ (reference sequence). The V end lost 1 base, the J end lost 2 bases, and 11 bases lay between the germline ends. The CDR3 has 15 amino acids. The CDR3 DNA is TGTGCCAGCAGCTTAGGGGCCGGGGCTAACACTGAAGCTTTCTTT. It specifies CASSLGAGANTEAFF.

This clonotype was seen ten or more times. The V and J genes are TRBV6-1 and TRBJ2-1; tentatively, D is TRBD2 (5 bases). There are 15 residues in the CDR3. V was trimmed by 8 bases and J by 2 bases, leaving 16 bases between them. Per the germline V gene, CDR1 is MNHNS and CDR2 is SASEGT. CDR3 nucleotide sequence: TGTGCCAGCTTACTACGTCTGGGAGCCTACAATGAGCAGTTCTTC. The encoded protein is CASLLRLGAYNEQFF.

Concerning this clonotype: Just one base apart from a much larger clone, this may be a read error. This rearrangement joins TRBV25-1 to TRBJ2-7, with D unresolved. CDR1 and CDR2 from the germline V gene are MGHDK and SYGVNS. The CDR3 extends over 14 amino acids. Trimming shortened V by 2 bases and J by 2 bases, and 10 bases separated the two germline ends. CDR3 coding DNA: TGTGCCAGCAGTGAACTGGGTAGCCCCTACGAGCAGTACTTC. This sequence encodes CASSELGSPYEQYF.

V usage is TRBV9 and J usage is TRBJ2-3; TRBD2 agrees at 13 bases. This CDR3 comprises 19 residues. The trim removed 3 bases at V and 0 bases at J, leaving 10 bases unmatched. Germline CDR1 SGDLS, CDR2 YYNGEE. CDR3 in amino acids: CASSAAPGLAGTSTDTQYF. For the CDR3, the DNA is TGTGCCAGCAGCGCAGCCCCGGGACTAGCGGGGACTAGCACAGATACGCAGTATTTT.

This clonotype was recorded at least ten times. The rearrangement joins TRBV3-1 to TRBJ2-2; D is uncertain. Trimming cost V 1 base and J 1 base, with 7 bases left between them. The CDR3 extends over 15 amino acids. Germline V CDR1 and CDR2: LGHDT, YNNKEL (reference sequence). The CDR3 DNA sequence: TGTGCCAGCAGCCAAGGGCCGGGGAACACCGGGGAGCTGTTTTTT. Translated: CASSQGPGNTGELFF.

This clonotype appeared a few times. Written as DNA, the CDR3 is TGTGCCAGCAGTTCAAGGGGTCATCAGCCCCAGCATTTT. This gives the protein CASSSRGHQPQHF. J is TRBJ1-5 and V is TRBV27; maybe TRBD1 (5 bases). Germline loops: CDR1 MNHEY, CDR2 SMNVEV (reference sequence). The CDR3 loop spans 13 amino acids. The V gene lost 4 bases and the J gene lost 5 bases, with 9 bases spanning the gap.

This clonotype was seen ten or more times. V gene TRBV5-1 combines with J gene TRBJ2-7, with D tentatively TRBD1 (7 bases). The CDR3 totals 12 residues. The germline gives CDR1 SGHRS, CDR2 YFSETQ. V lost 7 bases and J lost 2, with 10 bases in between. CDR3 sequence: CASRRGAYEQYF. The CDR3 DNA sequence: TGCGCCAGCCGCAGGGGGGCCTACGAGCAGTACTTC.

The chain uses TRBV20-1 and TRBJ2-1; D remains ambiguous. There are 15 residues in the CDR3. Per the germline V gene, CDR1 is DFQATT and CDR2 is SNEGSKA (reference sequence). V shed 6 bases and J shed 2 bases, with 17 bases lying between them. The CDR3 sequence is CSAPGPLIAYNEQFF. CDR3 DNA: TGCAGTGCCCCCGGACCCTTAATTGCCTACAATGAGCAGTTCTTC.

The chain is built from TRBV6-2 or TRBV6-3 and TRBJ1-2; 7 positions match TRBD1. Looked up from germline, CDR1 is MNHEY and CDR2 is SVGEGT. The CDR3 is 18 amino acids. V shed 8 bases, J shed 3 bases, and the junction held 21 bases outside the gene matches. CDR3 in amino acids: CASRKTPQVGQLHYGYTF. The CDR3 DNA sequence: TGTGCCAGCCGTAAAACCCCCCAGGTGGGACAGCTACACTATGGCTACACCTTC.

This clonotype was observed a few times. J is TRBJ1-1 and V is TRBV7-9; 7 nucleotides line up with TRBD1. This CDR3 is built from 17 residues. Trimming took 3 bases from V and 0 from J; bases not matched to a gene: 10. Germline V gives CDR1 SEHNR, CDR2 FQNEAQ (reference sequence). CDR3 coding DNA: TGTGCCAGCAGCTTCCCCCCGGGGACAGCTATGAACACTGAAGCTTTCTTT. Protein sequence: CASSFPPGTAMNTEAFF.

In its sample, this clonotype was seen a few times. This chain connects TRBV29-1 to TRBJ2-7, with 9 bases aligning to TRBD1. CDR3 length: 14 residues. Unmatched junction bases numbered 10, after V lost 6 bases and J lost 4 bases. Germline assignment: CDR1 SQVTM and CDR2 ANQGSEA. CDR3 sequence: CSVLPGQGGYEQYF. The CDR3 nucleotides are TGCAGCGTCCTTCCGGGACAGGGTGGGTACGAGCAGTACTTC.